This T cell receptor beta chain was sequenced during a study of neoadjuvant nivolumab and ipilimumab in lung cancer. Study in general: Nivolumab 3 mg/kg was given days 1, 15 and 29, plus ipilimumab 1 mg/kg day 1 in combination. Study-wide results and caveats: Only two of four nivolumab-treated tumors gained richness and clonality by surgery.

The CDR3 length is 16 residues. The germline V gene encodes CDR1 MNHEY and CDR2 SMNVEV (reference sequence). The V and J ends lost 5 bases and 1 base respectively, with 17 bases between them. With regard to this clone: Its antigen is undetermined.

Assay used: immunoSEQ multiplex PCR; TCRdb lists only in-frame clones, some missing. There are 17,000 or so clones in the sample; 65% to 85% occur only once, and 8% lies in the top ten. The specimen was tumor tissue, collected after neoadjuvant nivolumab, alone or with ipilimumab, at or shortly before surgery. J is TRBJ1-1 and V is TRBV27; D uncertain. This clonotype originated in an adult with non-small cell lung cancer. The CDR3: CASSPTSHTANTEAFF. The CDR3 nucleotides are TGTGCCAGCAGTCCTACAAGTCACACAGCGAACACTGAAGCTTTCTTT.